The clone carrying this T cell receptor beta chain was seen just once. What it binds is unknown. Per the germline V gene, CDR1 is ENHRY and CDR2 is SYGVKD. J lost 0 bases, V lost 3 bases, and 8 bases had no gene match. This CDR3 has 17 amino acids. TCRdb processed the RT-PCR reads anew with MiXCR; each CDR3 protein has one entry. The repertoire has approximately 500,000 distinct CDR3 sequences, roughly 15% of them found once; the top ten carry 11%. The data were taken from a study of response to subunit inactivated influenza vaccine. General observations from the study: Researchers suggested that each seasonal influenza vaccination recruits few new T cells.

The chain carries TRBV10-3 and TRBJ2-4; 7 nucleotides align to TRBD2. The input for sequencing was PBMCs from blood, taken 12 days after vaccination. The sequence was obtained from a man aged 45-60 years who received an inactivated influenza vaccine. The DNA of the CDR3 is TGTGCCATCAGTGATTCGACTAGCCTAGTAGCCAAAAACATTCAGTACTTC. Protein product: CAISDSTSLVAKNIQYF.